The rows below give T cell receptor beta chains drawn from one sample of a study of metastatic and nonmetastatic thyroid tumors. With MiXCR, TCRdb called clones anew from the PCR reads. The sample lists tens of thousands of clones, about a sixth occurring once. The sequencing input was blood. The receptors derive from a male donor with papillary thyroid cancer or a benign thyroid nodule (not recorded which). Some clones in this sample may be carry-over from other donors' samples. Both conserved end residues are part of each CDR3. D genes are given only for firm matches. Only some rows state a clone size, as once, few, many or a class for expanded clones.

clone_size: .; v_call: TRBV12-3/TRBV12-4; d_call: .; j_call: TRBJ2-5; cdr3_nt: TGTGCCAGCAGTTTAGTAGTTCGGGAGACCCAGTACTTC; cdr3_aa: CASSLVVRETQYF
clone_size: .; v_call: TRBV4-1; d_call: TRBD2; j_call: TRBJ2-3; cdr3_nt: TGCGCCAGCAGCCAAAGCGGGGGCCGTAGCACAGATACGCAGTATTTT; cdr3_aa: CASSQSGGRSTDTQYF
clone_size: .; v_call: TRBV27; d_call: .; j_call: TRBJ2-2; cdr3_nt: TGTGCCAGCAGTTTATCGTCAAGCTTGGTTGGCACCGGGGAGCTGTTTTTT; cdr3_aa: CASSLSSSLVGTGELFF
clone_size: many; v_call: TRBV11-3; d_call: .; j_call: TRBJ2-7; cdr3_nt: TGTGCCAGCAGCTTATCTATGGGTTACGAGCAGTACTTC; cdr3_aa: CASSLSMGYEQYF
clone_size: many; v_call: TRBV7-8; d_call: TRBD1; j_call: TRBJ2-5; cdr3_nt: TGTGCCAGCAGCGTCCAGGGGGCAGAGACCCAGTACTTC; cdr3_aa: CASSVQGAETQYF
clone_size: few; v_call: TRBV12-3/TRBV12-4; d_call: TRBD1; j_call: TRBJ2-3; cdr3_nt: TGTGCCAGCAGTGACGGACAGGGCCTCACAGATACGCAGTATTTT; cdr3_aa: CASSDGQGLTDTQYF
clone_size: many; v_call: TRBV19; d_call: TRBD2; j_call: TRBJ2-5; cdr3_nt: TGTGCCAGTAGTGTAACCGGGACTAGCGGGGAAGAGACCCAGTACTTC; cdr3_aa: CASSVTGTSGEETQYF
clone_size: once; v_call: TRBV5-1; d_call: .; j_call: TRBJ2-1; cdr3_nt: TGCGCCAGCAGCTTGAATCAAACCTACAATGAGCAGTTCTTC; cdr3_aa: CASSLNQTYNEQFF
clone_size: many; v_call: TRBV29-1; d_call: TRBD1; j_call: TRBJ2-7; cdr3_nt: TGCAGCGTGGTGGACAGGAACCCGTCCTACGAGCAGTACTTC; cdr3_aa: CSVVDRNPSYEQYF
clone_size: few; v_call: TRBV30; d_call: .; j_call: TRBJ1-4; cdr3_nt: TGTGCCTGGAGTGTACGGAGGGGTAGGGAAAAACTGTTTTTT; cdr3_aa: CAWSVRRGREKLFF
clone_size: once; v_call: TRBV6-2/TRBV6-3; d_call: .; j_call: TRBJ2-6; cdr3_nt: TGTGCCAGCAGTACTTCAACCGGGACAACGAGCTCTGGGGCCAACGTCCTGACTTTC; cdr3_aa: CASSTSTGTTSSGANVLTF
clone_size: .; v_call: TRBV5-1; d_call: .; j_call: TRBJ1-1; cdr3_nt: TGCGCCAGCAGCTTGTCGTCAGGGGACACTGAAGCTTTCTTT; cdr3_aa: CASSLSSGDTEAFF
clone_size: .; v_call: TRBV11-2; d_call: .; j_call: TRBJ2-7; cdr3_nt: TGTGCCAGCAGCTTAGGTAGGGGGAACCCCGGGGGGAGCTCCTACGAGCAGTACTTC; cdr3_aa: CASSLGRGNPGGSSYEQYF
clone_size: many; v_call: TRBV19; d_call: TRBD2; j_call: TRBJ2-5; cdr3_nt: TGTGCCAGGATCGGACTAGCGGGCCAAGAGACCCAGTACTTC; cdr3_aa: CARIGLAGQETQYF
clone_size: many; v_call: TRBV13; d_call: .; j_call: TRBJ2-7; cdr3_nt: TGTGCCAGCAGCTTAATAGCGGTACCATACGAGCAGTACTTC; cdr3_aa: CASSLIAVPYEQYF
clone_size: many; v_call: TRBV11-3; d_call: .; j_call: TRBJ2-5; cdr3_nt: TGTGCCAGCAGCTTAGATGGCAGCCAAGAGACCCAGTACTTC; cdr3_aa: CASSLDGSQETQYF